This TCR beta chain was profiled in a study of blood T cells in healthy people across ages. Findings of the study overall: Bulk PBMC profiling left naive and antigen-experienced comparisons inconclusive. When set beside aged donors, long-lived donors presented more naive CD4+ cells and higher diversity.

Concerning this clonotype: The antigen is undetermined.

Alongside a J-beta primer mix, a sample-barcoded 5' primer served in a second PCR lasting about 7 to 12 cycles. Each TCR beta cDNA got a 12-nucleotide random molecular identifier. TCRdb passed the 5' RACE reads through MiXCR, listing each CDR3 protein once. The repertoire holds around 1.5 million distinct CDR3 sequences, with about 43% as singletons. This CDR3 comprises 14 residues. V gave up 3 bases and J gave up 6 bases; unmatched junction bases: 4. Germline CDR1 reads SNHLY; CDR2 reads FYNNEI. PBMCs, at least 7 million per sample, were isolated. This clonotype was sampled from a woman aged 18-29 years in good health. The specimen was blood. The rearrangement links TRBV2 to TRBJ2-1; 8 bases agree with TRBD2. CDR3 nucleotide sequence: TGTGCCAGCAGTGAGCCGGGAGGGGGCAATGAGCAGTTCTTC. This codes for CASSEPGGGNEQFF.